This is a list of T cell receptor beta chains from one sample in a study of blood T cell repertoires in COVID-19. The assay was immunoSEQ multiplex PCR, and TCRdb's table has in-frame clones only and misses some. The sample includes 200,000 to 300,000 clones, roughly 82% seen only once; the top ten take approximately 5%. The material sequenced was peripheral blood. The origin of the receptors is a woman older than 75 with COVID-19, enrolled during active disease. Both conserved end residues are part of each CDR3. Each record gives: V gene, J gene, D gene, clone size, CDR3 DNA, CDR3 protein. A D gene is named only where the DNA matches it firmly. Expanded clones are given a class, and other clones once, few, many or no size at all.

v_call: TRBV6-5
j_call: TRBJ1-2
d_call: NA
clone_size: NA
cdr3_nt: TGTGCCAGCAGGCAGGGGTATGGCTACACCTTC
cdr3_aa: CASRQGYGYTF

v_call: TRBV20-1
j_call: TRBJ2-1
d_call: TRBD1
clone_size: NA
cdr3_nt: TGCAGTGCTAGTTGGACAGGGGACTCCTACAATGAGCAGTTCTTC
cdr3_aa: CSASWTGDSYNEQFF

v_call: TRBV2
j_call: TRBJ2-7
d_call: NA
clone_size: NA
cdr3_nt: TGTGCCAGCAGTCAACAGGGAACCTACGAGCAGTACTTC
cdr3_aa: CASSQQGTYEQYF

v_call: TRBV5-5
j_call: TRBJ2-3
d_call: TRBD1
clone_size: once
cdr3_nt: TGTGCCAGCAGCTTGAATGCCGGGACAGTCACAGATACGCAGTATTTT
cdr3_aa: CASSLNAGTVTDTQYF

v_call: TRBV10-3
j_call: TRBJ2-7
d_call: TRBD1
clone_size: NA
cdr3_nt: TGTGCCATCAAGGGGACAGGGGACTCCTACGAGCAGTACTTC
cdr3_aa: CAIKGTGDSYEQYF

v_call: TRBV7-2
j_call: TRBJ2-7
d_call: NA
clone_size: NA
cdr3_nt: TGTGCCAGCAGCTTAGAAGGGAGACACGAGCAGTACTTC
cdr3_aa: CASSLEGRHEQYF

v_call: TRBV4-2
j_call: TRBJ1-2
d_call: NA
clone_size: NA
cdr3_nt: TGTGCCAGCAGCCAAGAGGGCGGGGGTGTCAACTATGGCTACACCTTC
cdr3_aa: CASSQEGGGVNYGYTF

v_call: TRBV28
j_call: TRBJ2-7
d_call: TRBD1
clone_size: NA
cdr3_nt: TGTGCCAGCAGTCGACAGGGGGCGTACGAGCAGTACTTC
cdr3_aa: CASSRQGAYEQYF

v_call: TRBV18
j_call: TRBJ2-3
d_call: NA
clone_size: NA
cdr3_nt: TGTGCCAGCTCACTGAAGGACTCCCCCACAGATACGCAGTATTTT
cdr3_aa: CASSLKDSPTDTQYF

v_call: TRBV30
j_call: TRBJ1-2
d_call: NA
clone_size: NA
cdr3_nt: TGTGCCTGGACCTCGACAGAAAACTATGGCTACACCTTC
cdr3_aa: CAWTSTENYGYTF

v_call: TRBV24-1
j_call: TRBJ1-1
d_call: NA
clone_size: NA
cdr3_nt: TGTGCCACCAGTGCCACCCGACCGGGGGGCAGGACTGAAGCTTTCTTT
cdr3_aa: CATSATRPGGRTEAFF

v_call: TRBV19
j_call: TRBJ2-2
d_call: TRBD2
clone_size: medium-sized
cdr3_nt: TGTGCCAGTAGTATGGGGAGGGAGGCCACCGGGGAGCTGTTTTTT
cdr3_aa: CASSMGREATGELFF

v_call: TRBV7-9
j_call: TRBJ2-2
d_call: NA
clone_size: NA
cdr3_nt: TGTGCCAGCAGCCGATTATCTAGAGCCGGGGAGCTGTTTTTT
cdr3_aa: CASSRLSRAGELFF

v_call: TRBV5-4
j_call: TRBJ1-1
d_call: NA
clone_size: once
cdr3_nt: TGTGCCAGCAGGCTACAGGGCCGGACTGAAGCTTTCTTT
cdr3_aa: CASRLQGRTEAFF

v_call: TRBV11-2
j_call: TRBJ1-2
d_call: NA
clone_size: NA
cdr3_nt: TGTGCCAGCAGCTTAAGAGAGGCTAACTATGGCTACACCTTC
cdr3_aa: CASSLREANYGYTF

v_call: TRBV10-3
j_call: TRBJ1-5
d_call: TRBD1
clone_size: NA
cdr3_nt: TGTGCCATCAGTGAATTGGGGGGACAGACGATCCATCAGCCCCAGCATTTT
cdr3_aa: CAISELGGQTIHQPQHF

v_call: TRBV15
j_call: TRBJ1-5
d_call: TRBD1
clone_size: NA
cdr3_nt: TGTGCCACCAGCCGGACAGGGAGCAATCAGCCCCAGCATTTT
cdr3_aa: CATSRTGSNQPQHF

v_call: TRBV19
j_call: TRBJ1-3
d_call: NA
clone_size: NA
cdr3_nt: TGTGCCAGTAGTATCGCCGGTCCTGGAAACACCATATATTTT
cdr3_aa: CASSIAGPGNTIYF

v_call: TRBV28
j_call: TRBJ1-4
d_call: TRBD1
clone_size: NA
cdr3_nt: TGTGCCAGCAGTTCCCTTCGACAGGGGGTTGATGAAAAACTGTTTTTT
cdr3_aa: CASSSLRQGVDEKLFF

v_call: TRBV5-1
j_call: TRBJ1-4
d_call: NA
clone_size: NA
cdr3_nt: TGCGCCAGCAGCTTGGCAGTCGGCGGCGAAAAACTGTTTTTT
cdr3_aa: CASSLAVGGEKLFF

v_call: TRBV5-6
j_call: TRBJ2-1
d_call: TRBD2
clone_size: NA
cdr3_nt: TGTGCCAGCAGCCCCGCGGGGGGCCGGGAAGCCCACAATGAGCAGTTCTTC
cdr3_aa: CASSPAGGREAHNEQFF

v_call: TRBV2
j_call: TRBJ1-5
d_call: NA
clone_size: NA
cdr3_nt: TGTGCCAGCAGTGGCCAGGGACTTCGAAATCAGCCCCAGCATTTT
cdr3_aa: CASSGQGLRNQPQHF

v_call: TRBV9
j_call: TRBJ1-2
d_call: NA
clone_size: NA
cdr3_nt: TGTGCCAGCAGCCCCAGACAGAACTATGGCTACACCTTC
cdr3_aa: CASSPRQNYGYTF

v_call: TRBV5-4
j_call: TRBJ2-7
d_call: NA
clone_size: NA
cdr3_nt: TGTGCCAGCAGCTTGGGGACAGAAAAATCCTACGAGCAGTACTTC
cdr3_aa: CASSLGTEKSYEQYF

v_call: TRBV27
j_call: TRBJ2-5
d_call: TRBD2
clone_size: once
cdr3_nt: TGTGCCAGCAGTTTATCGCGAGGACTAGAGCCCGAGACCCAGTACTTC
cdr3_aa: CASSLSRGLEPETQYF

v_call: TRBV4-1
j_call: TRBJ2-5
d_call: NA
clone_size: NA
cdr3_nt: TGCGCCAGCAGCCAAGGGGTCGGGGGGCGAGAGACCCAGTACTTC
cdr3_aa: CASSQGVGGRETQYF

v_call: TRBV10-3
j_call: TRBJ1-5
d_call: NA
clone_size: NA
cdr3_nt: TGTGCCATCAGTGAAGGAACAGGGCTGTCTCAGCCCCAGCATTTT
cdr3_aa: CAISEGTGLSQPQHF

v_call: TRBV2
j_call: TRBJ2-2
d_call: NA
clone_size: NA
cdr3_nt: TGTGCCAGCAGTCGACTAGAGGTCGGGGAGCTGTTTTTT
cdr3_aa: CASSRLEVGELFF

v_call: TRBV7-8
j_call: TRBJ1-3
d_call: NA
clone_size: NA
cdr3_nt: TGTGCCAGCAGCCCATCGGAGCCTCGGTTATCTGGAAACACCATATATTTT
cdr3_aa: CASSPSEPRLSGNTIYF

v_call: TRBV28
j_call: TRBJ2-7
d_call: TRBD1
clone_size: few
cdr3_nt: TGTGCCAGCAGTTTATGGGACAGGGTCTACGAGCAGTACTTC
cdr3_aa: CASSLWDRVYEQYF

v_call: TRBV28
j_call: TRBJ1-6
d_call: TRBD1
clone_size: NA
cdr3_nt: TGTGCCAGCAAGACAGGGGGTGCTTTGTCCTATAATTCACCCCTCCACTTT
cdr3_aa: CASKTGGALSYNSPLHF

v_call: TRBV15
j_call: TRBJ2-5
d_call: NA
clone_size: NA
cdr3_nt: TGTGCCACCAGCGGTCGACTAGGGAGAGAGACCCAGTACTTC
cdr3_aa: CATSGRLGRETQYF

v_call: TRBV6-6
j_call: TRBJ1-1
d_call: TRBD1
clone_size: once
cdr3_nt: TGTGCCAGCAGTTGGACAGGGGGTATTATGAACACTGAAGCTTTCTTT
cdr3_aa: CASSWTGGIMNTEAFF

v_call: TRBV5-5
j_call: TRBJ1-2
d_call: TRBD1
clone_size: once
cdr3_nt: TGTGCCAGCAGCCTGATGGAGGGGGCATTATATGGCTACACCTTC
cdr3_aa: CASSLMEGALYGYTF

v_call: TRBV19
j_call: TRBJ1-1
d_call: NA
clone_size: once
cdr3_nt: TGTGCCAGTAGTCGTTCAGGGCGCACTGAAGCTTTCTTT
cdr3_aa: CASSRSGRTEAFF

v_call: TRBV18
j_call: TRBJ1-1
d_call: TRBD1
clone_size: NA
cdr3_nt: TGTGCCAGCTCACCTCTGGACAGGGGGCTCACGAACACTGAAGCTTTCTTT
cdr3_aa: CASSPLDRGLTNTEAFF

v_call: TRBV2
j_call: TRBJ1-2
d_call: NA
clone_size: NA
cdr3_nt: TGTGCCAGCAGTCCCGCTAACTATGGCTACACCTTC
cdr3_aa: CASSPANYGYTF

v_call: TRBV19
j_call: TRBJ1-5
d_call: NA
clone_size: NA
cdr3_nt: TGTGCCAGTAGACAGGTTGTGAGCAATCAGCCCCAGCATTTT
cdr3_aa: CASRQVVSNQPQHF

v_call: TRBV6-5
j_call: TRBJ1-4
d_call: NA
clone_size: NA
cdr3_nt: TGTGCCAGCAGCTTTATGACTGGAGAAAAACTGTTTTTT
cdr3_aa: CASSFMTGEKLFF

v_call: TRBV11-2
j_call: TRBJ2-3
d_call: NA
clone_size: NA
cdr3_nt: TGTGCCAGCAGCTTCCAGAACACAGATACGCAGTATTTT
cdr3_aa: CASSFQNTDTQYF

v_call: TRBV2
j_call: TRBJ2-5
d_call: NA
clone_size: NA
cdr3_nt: TGTGCCAGCAGTGGAAGAGACTGGAGGGAGACCCAGTACTTC
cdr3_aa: CASSGRDWRETQYF

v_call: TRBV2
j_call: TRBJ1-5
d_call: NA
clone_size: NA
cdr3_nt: TGTGCCAGCAGTGAAAACACCGGCAATCAGCCCCAGCATTTT
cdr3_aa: CASSENTGNQPQHF

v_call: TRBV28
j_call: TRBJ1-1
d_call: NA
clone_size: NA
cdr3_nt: TGTGCCAGCAGTTTATCAATCACCGGGACTGAAGCTTTCTTT
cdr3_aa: CASSLSITGTEAFF